Below, 18 T cell receptor beta chains from the same sample are listed, as sequenced in a study of shared clonotypes between healthy human individuals. CD8 cells classed as naive were CD45RO-negative and positively selected for CCR7, excluding terminally differentiated effector memory CD45RA+ cells. TCRdb's table, derived via immunoSEQ multiplex PCR, lists solely in-frame clones and lacks some. The table has around 1.9 million clones, 80% to 95% seen once. Material: naive CD8+ T cells from PBMCs. The receptors were gathered from a man younger than 35 in good health. Some clones in this sample may be carry-over from other donors' samples.

The V gene is TRBV7-9, the J gene TRBJ2-7; 10 bases map to TRBD1. After removal of 3 bases from V and 3 bases from J, the junction contained 8 bases not matched to a gene. This CDR3 is built from 16 residues. CDR1 SEHNR and CDR2 FQNEAQ come from the germline V gene (reference sequence). The CDR3 sequence: CASSFLPGQGIYEQYF. CDR3 DNA: TGTGCCAGCAGCTTTCTACCGGGACAGGGGATCTACGAGCAGTACTTC.

V gene TRBV28 combines with J gene TRBJ2-1; 12 nucleotides agree with TRBD2. The CDR3 runs 17 residues. Looked up from germline, CDR1 is MDHEN and CDR2 is SYDVKM. Trimming at V came to 3 bases and at J to 2 bases, leaving 5 bases not matched to a gene. The CDR3 DNA reads TGTGCCAGCAGTTTCGGACTAGCGGGGACTACCTACAATGAGCAGTTCTTC. Protein product: CASSFGLAGTTYNEQFF.

The genes are TRBV6-6 and TRBJ1-4, with D perhaps TRBD1 (5 bases). Germline V lookup: CDR1 MNHNY, CDR2 SVGAGI (reference sequence). The CDR3 has 15 amino acids. The ends were cut back, 7 bases at V and 5 bases at J, with 17 bases in the middle. CDR3 in amino acids: CASTAQRGSNEKLFF. DNA of the CDR3: TGTGCCAGCACCGCACAAAGGGGTTCGAATGAAAAACTGTTTTTT.

The chain recombines TRBV27 with TRBJ2-2, with D perhaps given as TRBD1 or TRBD2 (5 bases each). V lost 5 bases to trimming and J lost 6 bases, with 22 bases between them. The CDR3 spans 17 residues. From germline, CDR1 is MNHEY and CDR2 SMNVEV (reference sequence). The CDR3 DNA follows: TGTGCCAGCAGTCACCTTACTTACCGGGGCCCGCCCGGGGAGCTGTTTTTT. Its translation is CASSHLTYRGPPGELFF.

V and J are TRBV11-2 and TRBJ2-4; 7 bases align to TRBD1. Germline loops: CDR1 SGHAT, CDR2 FQNNGV. After removal of 4 bases from V and 4 bases from J, the junction contained 4 bases not matched to a gene. The CDR3 spans 14 residues. The CDR3 loop is CASSSPGQKNIQYF. In DNA form, the CDR3 reads TGTGCCAGCAGCTCCCCGGGACAGAAAAACATTCAGTACTTC. Full variable domain (rest looked up from reference TRBV11-2 and TRBJ2-4): EAGVAQSPRYKIIEKRQSVAFWCNPISGHATLYWYQQILGQGPKLLIQFQNNGVVDDSQLPKDRFSAERLKGVDSTLKIQPAKLEDSAVYLCASSSPGQKNIQYFGAGTRLSVL.

Only one count was recorded for this clone. The V and J genes are TRBV5-6 and TRBJ2-7; D assignment may be TRBD1 or TRBD2 (5 bases each). Germline CDR1 SGHDT, CDR2 YYEEEE. This CDR3 comprises 13 residues. The germline V and J ends were trimmed by 0 bases and 5 bases, with 9 bases remaining between them. The CDR3 protein is CASSLGDAHEQYF. CDR3 DNA: TGTGCCAGCAGCTTGGGGGACGCCCACGAGCAGTACTTC.

The J gene is TRBJ2-7, the V gene TRBV11-2; no clear D. Germline V gives CDR1 SGHAT, CDR2 FQNNGV. The germline V and J ends were trimmed by 3 bases and 7 bases, with 10 bases remaining between them. The CDR3 is 12 residues long. The CDR3 coding sequence is TGTGCCAGCAGCTTGGTGTGGTGGGAGCAGTACTTC. Amino acids: CASSLVWWEQYF.

In its sample, this clone was seen once. The gene calls are TRBV6-5 and TRBJ2-7, with 7 positions matching TRBD2. This CDR3 contains 12 residues. Germline V gene data show CDR1 as MNHEY and CDR2 as SVGAGI. J gave up 2 bases and V 8 bases, and 3 bases lay outside the gene matches. The DNA of the CDR3 is TGTGCCAGCCTGGGGGGGGCCTACGAGCAGTACTTC. It specifies CASLGGAYEQYF.

In this sample, this clone turned up once. The CDR3 coding sequence is TGTGCCAGCAGCTTCTCCGGGACAGACTACAATGAGCAGTTCTTC. Its protein product is CASSFSGTDYNEQFF. V gene TRBV7-6 combines with J gene TRBJ2-1, with TRBD1 identical over 7 bases. The CDR3 length is 15 residues. The V and J ends lost 3 bases and 3 bases, in that order; junction bases with no gene match: 5. Germline V gene lookup returns CDR1 SGHVS and CDR2 FNYEAQ.

This chain connects TRBV27 to TRBJ1-3; TRBD1 is a possible D gene (6 bases). The CDR3 contains 14 residues. V was shortened by 5 bases and J by 8 bases, with 16 bases between the two germline ends. Germline V gene sequence: CDR1 MNHEY, CDR2 SMNVEV (reference sequence). CDR3 sequence reads: CASSPLGRGDTIYF. The DNA of the CDR3 is TGTGCCAGCAGTCCCTTAGGCAGGGGAGACACCATATATTTT.

V gene TRBV13 combines with J gene TRBJ2-3; D ambiguous. V lost 5 bases and J lost 2, with 5 bases in between. The germline CDR1 and CDR2 sequences are PRHDT and FYEKMQ (reference sequence). CDR3 length equals 12 residues. CDR3 loop: CASSIDTDTQYF. Here the CDR3 DNA reads TGTGCCAGCAGCATCGACACAGATACGCAGTATTTT.

The V call is TRBV23-1, the J call TRBJ2-3; 9 bases match TRBD1. TRBV23-1 counts as an open reading frame of uncertain function. This CDR3 region has 15 residues. Trimming at V came to 11 bases and at J to 3 bases, leaving 12 bases not matched to a gene. The CDR3 sequence: CAAPNGDRVTDTQYF. The DNA of the CDR3 is TGCGCCGCCCCTAACGGGGACAGGGTGACAGATACGCAGTATTTT.

The chain employs TRBV5-8 and TRBJ2-4, with D unresolved. V lost 4 bases and J 0 bases, leaving 8 bases between the germline ends. Germline CDR1 reads SGHTS; CDR2 reads YDEGEE. The CDR3 length is 14 residues. The CDR3 coding sequence is TGTGCCAGCAGCCCTATTATAGCCAAAAACATTCAGTACTTC. Amino acids: CASSPIIAKNIQYF.

CDR3 amino acids: CASSLAGTGEWGYNQPQHF. The CDR3 bases are TGTGCCAGCAGCTTAGCCGGGACAGGGGAATGGGGTTACAATCAGCCCCAGCATTTT. The chain employs TRBV7-9 and TRBJ1-5, with 10 bases that match TRBD1. CDR3 size: 19 residues. Germline V gene data show CDR1 as SEHNR and CDR2 as FQNEAQ (reference sequence). V lost 0 bases and J lost 3; bases outside the gene matches: 11.

The gene calls are TRBV2 and TRBJ2-1; D call uncertain. Trimming cost V 7 bases and J 2 bases, with 9 bases left between them. This CDR3 has 13 amino acids. Germline CDR1 SNHLY, CDR2 FYNNEI. The CDR3 spells CASKGGTYNEQFF. For the CDR3, the DNA is TGTGCCAGCAAGGGTGGGACCTACAATGAGCAGTTCTTC.

The gene calls are TRBV13 and TRBJ1-2; no reliable D call. The V gene's germline CDR1 is PRHDT and CDR2 FYEKMQ (reference sequence). The CDR3 totals 14 residues. V was cut by 1 base and J by 8 bases, with 14 bases left in between. For the CDR3, the DNA is TGTGCCAGCAGCTTAGCAGAGACTCTACGAGGCTACACCTTC. Protein product: CASSLAETLRGYTF.

The chain has TRBV5-1 and TRBJ1-5; D perhaps matches TRBD1 (5 bases). Trimming left V 4 bases short and J 2 bases short, with 19 bases between. Germline V lookup: CDR1 SGHRS, CDR2 YFSETQ. CDR3 size: 17 residues. The CDR3 here is CASSGNQGPGGNQPQHF. The CDR3 DNA reads as TGCGCCAGCAGCGGCAATCAGGGACCGGGGGGCAATCAGCCCCAGCATTTT.

The rearrangement links TRBV4-1 to TRBJ2-7; no definite D call. Trimming took off 1 base at V and 0 bases at J, with 4 bases between the two ends. The CDR3 length is 13 residues. The germline V gene encodes CDR1 MGHRA and CDR2 YSYEKL. The CDR3 bases are TGCGCCAGCAGCCAAGCCAACTCCTACGAGCAGTACTTC. Amino acids: CASSQANSYEQYF.